The T cell receptor beta chain under discussion was sequenced for a study of blood T cell repertoires in COVID-19. Study as a whole: The United States, Italy and Spain provided the acute and convalescent COVID-19 samples. PBMCs, B-cell-depleted T cells, or T cells were the source of the cDNA or gDNA that made up the material.

One Seattle source followed patients from active infection through their disease course. TCRdb's copy holds only in-frame clones and misses some; the assay was immunoSEQ multiplex PCR. The sample shows a few hundred thousand clones, around 88% of them seen only once. The CDR3 runs to 13 residues. Trimming cost V 7 bases and J 3 bases, with 10 bases left between them. This clone was counted only a few times. The TCR was taken from a woman aged 25 to 39 with COVID-19, enrolled during active disease. Sequencing used peripheral blood. V and J are TRBV12-3 or TRBV12-4 and TRBJ1-5; maybe TRBD1 (6 bases). The CDR3 region is CASTRDTNQPQHF. The CDR3 DNA sequence: TGTGCCAGCACCCGGGACACCAATCAGCCCCAGCATTTT.